One sample yielded the 9 T cell receptor beta chains listed below, sequenced in a study of cytomegalovirus exposure and HLA in healthy donors. Primers included in the PCR were 60 Vbeta and 13 Jbeta primers. Sequencing used immunoSEQ multiplex PCR; TCRdb keeps in-frame clones, though not all of them. The table shows about 94,000 clones, with around 66% occurring only once. The sequencing sample was made of PBMCs. All receptors come from a man under 40 in good health and CMV-seronegative.

The chain couples TRBV18 to TRBJ1-2, with TRBD1 identical over 8 bases. Germline trimming cut 6 bases from V and 4 bases from J; bases unmatched to any gene: 10. This CDR3 region has 15 residues. Germline CDR1 and CDR2: KGHSH and LQKENI. In DNA, the CDR3 is TGTGCCAGCTCGCCCGACAGGGGCGAAACCTATGGCTACACCTTC. Translating it yields CASSPDRGETYGYTF. The full variable domain, in which reference TRBV18 and TRBJ1-2 provide the parts outside the CDR3, is NAGVMQNPRHLVRRRGQEARLRCSPMKGHSHVYWYRQLPEEGLKFMVYLQKENIIDESGMPKERFSAEFPKEGPSILRIQQVVRGDSAAYFCASSPDRGETYGYTFGSGTRLTVV.

This clone was counted once. The V gene is TRBV27, the J gene TRBJ2-3; 10 bases line up with TRBD2. The V gene's germline CDR1 is MNHEY and CDR2 SMNVEV (reference sequence). V trimming: 6 bases; J trimming: 3 bases; junction bases outside the gene matches: 6. The CDR3 has 15 amino acids. CDR3 bases: TGTGCCAGCAGCCTACTAGCGGGACTTACAGATACGCAGTATTTT. As protein: CASSLLAGLTDTQYF.

This clone was seen a few times. The gene calls are TRBV27 and TRBJ1-2; TRBD1 might be the D (6 bases). Germline V gives CDR1 MNHEY, CDR2 SMNVEV (reference sequence). This CDR3 region has 15 residues. V was clipped by 4 bases and J by 1 base, with 13 bases between them. The CDR3 DNA reads as TGTGCCAGCAGTTCCACCGGGACACTTAACTATGGCTACACCTTC. Protein: CASSSTGTLNYGYTF.

The J gene is TRBJ2-3, the V gene TRBV19, with D possibly being TRBD1 (6 bases). The V gene's germline CDR1 is LNHDA and CDR2 SQIVND (reference sequence). The CDR3 contains 15 residues. Trimming shortened V by 4 bases and J by 2 bases, and 13 bases separated the two germline ends. CDR3 loop: CASSTQAGVTDTQYF. The DNA of the CDR3 is TGTGCCAGTAGTACCCAAGCAGGGGTCACAGATACGCAGTATTTT.

This clone was seen a handful of times. The gene calls are TRBV5-1 and TRBJ2-1; 11 bases align to TRBD2. The length of the CDR3 is 15 residues. The V and J ends lost 5 bases and 4 bases, in that order; junction bases with no gene match: 5. Looked up from germline, CDR1 is SGHRS and CDR2 is YFSETQ. CDR3 residues: CASRIAGGPYNEQFF. CDR3 DNA sequence: TGCGCCAGCAGAATAGCGGGGGGGCCATACAATGAGCAGTTCTTC.

The V and J genes are TRBV4-2 and TRBJ2-3, with D maybe TRBD1 (6 bases). Germline values: CDR1 LGHNA, CDR2 YNFKEQ. CDR3 length equals 15 residues. V was cut by 0 bases and J by 3 bases, with 10 bases left in between. CDR3 protein: CASSQENRETDTQYF. For the CDR3, the DNA is TGTGCCAGCAGCCAAGAAAACAGGGAGACAGATACGCAGTATTTT.

V usage is TRBV14 and J usage is TRBJ1-2; 9 nucleotides line up with TRBD1. The CDR3 runs to 14 residues. CDR1 SGHDN and CDR2 FVKESK come from the germline V gene. V lost 6 bases and J lost 4; bases outside the gene matches: 6. The CDR3, as DNA: TGTGCCAGCAGTCCGGGACAGGGAGGCTATGGCTACACCTTC. Its protein is CASSPGQGGYGYTF.

The genes are TRBV19 and TRBJ2-4; 9 nucleotides match TRBD1. CDR1 is LNHDA, CDR2 SQIVND, per germline (reference sequence). Germline trimming cut 7 bases from V and 9 bases from J; bases unmatched to any gene: 7. The CDR3 covers 13 residues. CDR3 sequence (DNA): TGTGCCAGTAACCCGGACAGGGGACTCATTCAGTACTTC. Translating it yields CASNPDRGLIQYF.

This chain links TRBV7-8 with TRBJ1-6, with 10 bases fitting TRBD1. With V trimmed by 5 bases and J by 10 bases, 5 bases remained unmatched. The germline CDR1 and CDR2 sequences are SGHVS and FQNEAQ. This CDR3 is 14 amino acids long. CDR3 amino acids: CASSRQGAGSPLHF. Written as DNA, the CDR3 is TGTGCCAGCAGCCGACAGGGGGCAGGCTCACCCCTCCACTTT.